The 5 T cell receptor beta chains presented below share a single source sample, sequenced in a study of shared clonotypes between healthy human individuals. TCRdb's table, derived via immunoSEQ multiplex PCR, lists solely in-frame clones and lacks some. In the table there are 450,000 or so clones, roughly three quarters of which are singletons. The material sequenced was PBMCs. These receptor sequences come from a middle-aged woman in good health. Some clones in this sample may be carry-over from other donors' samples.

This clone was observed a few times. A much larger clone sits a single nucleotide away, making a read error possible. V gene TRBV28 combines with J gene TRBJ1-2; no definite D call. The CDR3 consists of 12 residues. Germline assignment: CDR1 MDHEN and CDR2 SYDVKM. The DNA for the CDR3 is TGTACCAGCAGCCCTGGGTTTAGGGGCTACACCTTC. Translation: CTSSPGFRGYTF.

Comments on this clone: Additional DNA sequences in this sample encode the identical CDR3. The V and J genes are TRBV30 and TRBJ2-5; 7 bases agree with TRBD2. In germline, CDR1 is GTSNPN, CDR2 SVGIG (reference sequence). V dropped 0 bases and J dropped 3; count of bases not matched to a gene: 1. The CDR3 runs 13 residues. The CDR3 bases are TGTGCCTGGAGTGTAGGACTAGAAGAGACCCAGTACTTC. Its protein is CAWSVGLEETQYF.

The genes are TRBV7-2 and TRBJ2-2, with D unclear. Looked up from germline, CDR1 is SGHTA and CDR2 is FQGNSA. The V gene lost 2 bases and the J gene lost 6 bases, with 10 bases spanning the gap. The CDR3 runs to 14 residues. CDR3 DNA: TGTGCCAGCAGCTTATCGTCCCAGTCCGGGGAGCTGTTTTTT. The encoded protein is CASSLSSQSGELFF.

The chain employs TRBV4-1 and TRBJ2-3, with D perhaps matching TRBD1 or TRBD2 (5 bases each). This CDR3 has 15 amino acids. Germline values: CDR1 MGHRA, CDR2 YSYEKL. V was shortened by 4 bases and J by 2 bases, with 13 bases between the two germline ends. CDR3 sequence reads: CASSPRDLYTDTQYF. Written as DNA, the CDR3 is TGCGCCAGCAGCCCCCGGGACCTTTACACAGATACGCAGTATTTT.

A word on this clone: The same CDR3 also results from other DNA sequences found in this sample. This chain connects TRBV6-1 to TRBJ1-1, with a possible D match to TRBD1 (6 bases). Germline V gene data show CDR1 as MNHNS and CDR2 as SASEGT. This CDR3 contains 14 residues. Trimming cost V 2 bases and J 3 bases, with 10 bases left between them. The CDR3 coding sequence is TGTGCCAGCAGTGAAACAGGGAGTGACACTGAAGCTTTCTTT. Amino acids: CASSETGSDTEAFF.